Reported below is one T cell receptor (beta chain). Random hexamers primed reverse transcription of about 0.45 to 1 ug RNA. Multiplex immunoSEQ PCR targeted 54 Vbeta and 13 Jbeta TCR beta segments. TCRdb reprocessed the immunoSEQ multiplex PCR reads via MiXCR and lists one record per CDR3 protein. Here the sample spans some 96,000 distinct CDR3 sequences, 95% being singletons. Sequencing of TCR beta drew on CD8+ and CD4+ T cells from blood. Through negative isolation, CD4+ and CD8+ T cells were obtained, while TEMRA cells were enriched using FACS. These data belong to a study of CD8 T cells in Susac syndrome. The wider study: Each patient with Susac syndrome, at the time of blood draw, was therapy-naive, on corticosteroids, or on intravenous immunoglobulin alone.

Unmatched junction bases numbered 7, after V lost 6 bases and J lost 2 bases. Germline CDR1 and CDR2: LNHDA and SQIVND (reference sequence). This CDR3 is built from 14 residues. The rearrangement uses TRBV19 and TRBJ2-7, with 7 bases fitting TRBD1. The specimen was CD8+ T cells from PBMCs. The receptor's source is a human donor with Susac syndrome. Here the CDR3 reads CASSGQESTYEQYF. CDR3 DNA: TGTGCCAGTAGCGGACAGGAATCAACCTACGAGCAGTACTTC.